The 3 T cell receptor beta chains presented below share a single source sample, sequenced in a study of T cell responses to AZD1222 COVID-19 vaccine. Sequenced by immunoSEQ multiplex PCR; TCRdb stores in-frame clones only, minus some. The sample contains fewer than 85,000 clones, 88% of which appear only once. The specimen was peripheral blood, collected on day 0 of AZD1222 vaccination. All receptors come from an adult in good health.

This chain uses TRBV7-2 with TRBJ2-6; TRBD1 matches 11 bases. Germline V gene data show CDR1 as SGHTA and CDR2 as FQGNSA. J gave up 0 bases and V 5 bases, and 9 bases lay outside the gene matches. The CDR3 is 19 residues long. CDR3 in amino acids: CASSKRWTGGASGANVLTF. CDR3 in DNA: TGTGCCAGCAGCAAACGGTGGACAGGGGGCGCCTCTGGGGCCAACGTCCTGACTTTC.

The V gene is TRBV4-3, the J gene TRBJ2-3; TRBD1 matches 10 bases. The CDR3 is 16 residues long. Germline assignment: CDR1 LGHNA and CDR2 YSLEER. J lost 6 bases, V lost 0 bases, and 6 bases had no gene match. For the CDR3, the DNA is TGCGCCAGCAGCCAAGATAGGACAGGGGGTTCGGATACGCAGTATTTT. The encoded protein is CASSQDRTGGSDTQYF.

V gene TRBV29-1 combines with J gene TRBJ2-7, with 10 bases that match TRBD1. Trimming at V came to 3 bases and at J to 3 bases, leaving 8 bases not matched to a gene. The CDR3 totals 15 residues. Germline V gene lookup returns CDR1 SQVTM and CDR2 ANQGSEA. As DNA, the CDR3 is TGCAGCGTTGAGCTGCCCGGGACAGGGGTCTACGAGCAGTACTTC. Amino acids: CSVELPGTGVYEQYF.